These 18 T cell receptor beta chains were all obtained from the same sample, sequenced in a study of sequential checkpoint blockade in melanoma. Treatment specified: randomized to nivolumab then ipilimumab (arm A) or the reverse (arm B). This table comes from immunoSEQ multiplex PCR, and its TCRdb copy is limited to in-frame clones, with some not included. The sample yields roughly 11,000 clones, about 86% seen once. Sample: CD8+ T cells sorted from blood (inferred from file names), taken from a patient given nivolumab and ipilimumab in sequence. The source is a human donor with melanoma.

The genes are TRBV2 and TRBJ2-5; weak D call: TRBD2 (6 bases). The V end lost 0 bases, the J end lost 11 bases, and 13 bases lay between the germline ends. CDR3 size: 13 residues. CDR1 is SNHLY and CDR2 is FYNNEI in the germline V gene. The CDR3 DNA is TGTGCCAGCAGTGAAGCGGGGGTTCGGGAGCAGTACTTC. It encodes CASSEAGVREQYF.

This clone was counted a few times. The chain combines TRBV7-2 with TRBJ2-1, with D possibly being TRBD2 (6 bases). The CDR3 consists of 11 residues. Germline V lookup: CDR1 SGHTA, CDR2 FQGNSA. V lost 7 bases and J lost 8, with 9 bases in between. The CDR3 reads CASTTGDEQFF. CDR3 coding DNA: TGTGCCAGCACCACGGGGGATGAGCAGTTCTTC.

This clone came up once. The chain is built from TRBV11-2 and TRBJ1-1; TRBD1 is a possible D gene (5 bases). The ends were cut back, 11 bases at V and 3 bases at J, with 13 bases in the middle. Germline assignment: CDR1 SGHAT and CDR2 FQNNGV. This CDR3 is built from 12 residues. In DNA, the CDR3 is TGTGCCGTGACCGGGGGTTACACTGAAGCTTTCTTT. Translating it yields CAVTGGYTEAFF. Drawing the rest from reference TRBV11-2 and TRBJ1-1, the complete variable domain is EAGVAQSPRYKIIEKRQSVAFWCNPISGHATLYWYQQILGQGPKLLIQFQNNGVVDDSQLPKDRFSAERLKGVDSTLKIQPAKLEDSAVYLCAVTGGYTEAFFGQGTRLTVV.

The J gene is TRBJ2-3, the V gene TRBV13, with TRBD2 matching 9 bases. Trimming removed 3 bases from V and 4 bases from J; junction bases left unmatched: 5. The length of the CDR3 is 15 residues. CDR1 and CDR2 from the germline V gene are PRHDT and FYEKMQ (reference sequence). The CDR3 nucleotides are TGTGCCAGCAGCTTGCGGGAGGGGGCCGCAGATACGCAGTATTTT. Its translation is CASSLREGAADTQYF.

V is TRBV4-3 and J is TRBJ1-1; D may be TRBD1 (6 bases). This CDR3 spans 16 amino acids. With 0 bases removed from V and 5 bases from J, the gap between germline ends came to 16 bases. The V gene's germline CDR1 is LGHNA and CDR2 YSLEER. In nucleotides, the CDR3 is TGCGCCAGCAGCCAAGATCGAAATGTAGGGGGTACTGAAGCTTTCTTT. Its protein product is CASSQDRNVGGTEAFF.

V is TRBV7-2 and J is TRBJ1-5; a weak D match, TRBD1 (5 bases). The CDR3 runs to 15 residues. The germline V and J ends were trimmed by 3 bases and 5 bases, with 14 bases remaining between them. Germline-derived CDR1 and CDR2 are SGHTA and FQGNSA. CDR3 sequence reads: CASSLLTDRYQPQHF. CDR3 sequence (DNA): TGTGCCAGCAGCTTGCTGACAGACCGCTATCAGCCCCAGCATTTT.

The chain employs TRBV19 and TRBJ2-2, with TRBD1 as a possible D gene (6 bases). The germline CDR1 and CDR2 sequences are LNHDA and SQIVND (reference sequence). The V and J ends lost 0 bases and 5 bases respectively, with 10 bases between them. CDR3 size: 15 residues. The CDR3 loop reads CASSIDGRGTGELFF. The CDR3 DNA sequence: TGTGCCAGTAGTATAGATGGCAGGGGAACCGGGGAGCTGTTTTTT.

The chain carries TRBV28 and TRBJ2-1, with 7 positions matching TRBD2. V dropped 5 bases and J dropped 4; count of bases not matched to a gene: 11. This CDR3 comprises 16 residues. Germline V gene lookup returns CDR1 MDHEN and CDR2 SYDVKM. Here the CDR3 DNA reads TGTGCCAGCAGTGATATTCGGGCTAGCGGTTACAATGAGCAGTTCTTC. It codes for CASSDIRASGYNEQFF.

Written as DNA, the CDR3 is TGCGCCAGCAGCTTCGGGTACTACGAGCAGTACTTC. Encoded protein: CASSFGYYEQYF. The chain combines TRBV5-1 with TRBJ2-7; D is unresolved. The CDR3 runs to 12 residues. V was trimmed by 2 bases and J by 3 bases, leaving 6 bases between them. In germline, CDR1 is SGHRS, CDR2 YFSETQ.

The chain recombines TRBV11-2 with TRBJ2-2; 14 positions match TRBD2. The CDR3 has 18 residues. The germline gives CDR1 SGHAT, CDR2 FQNNGV. Trimming at V came to 5 bases and at J to 6 bases, leaving 11 bases not matched to a gene. CDR3 DNA: TGTGCCAGCAGCCTGACTAGCGGGGGGGCTATCGGTCCCGGGGAGCTGTTTTTT. Protein: CASSLTSGGAIGPGELFF.

This clone turned up a few times. The rearrangement joins TRBV5-1 to TRBJ2-1; maybe TRBD2 (5 bases). This CDR3 comprises 14 residues. Trimming took off 4 bases at V and 5 bases at J, with 13 bases between the two ends. Germline values: CDR1 SGHRS, CDR2 YFSETQ. The CDR3 here is CASSRAGKDNEQFF. DNA for the CDR3: TGCGCCAGCAGCCGCGCCGGGAAGGACAATGAGCAGTTCTTC.

The rearrangement links TRBV27 to TRBJ2-7, with no clear D. CDR3 size: 15 residues. Germline V gene lookup returns CDR1 MNHEY and CDR2 SMNVEV (reference sequence). V lost 0 bases and J lost 0, with 9 bases in between. This CDR3 is CASSLSVLPSYEQYF. CDR3 in DNA: TGTGCCAGCAGTTTATCGGTACTGCCCTCCTACGAGCAGTACTTC.

The chain couples TRBV19 to TRBJ1-2; 7 positions match TRBD1. Unmatched junction bases numbered 28, after V lost 6 bases and J lost 6 bases. The germline V gene has CDR1 LNHDA and CDR2 SQIVND (reference sequence). This CDR3 region has 20 residues. The CDR3 DNA sequence: TGTGCCAGTAGAGGCCCGGAGGGTGCTTCTCAGACAGGGATAATGAATGGCTACACCTTC. Its protein is CASRGPEGASQTGIMNGYTF. Drawing the rest from reference TRBV19 and TRBJ1-2, the complete variable domain is DGGITQSPKYLFRKEGQNVTLSCEQNLNHDAMYWYRQDPGQGLRLIYYSQIVNDFQKGDIAEGYSVSREKKESFPLTVTSAQKNPTAFYLCASRGPEGASQTGIMNGYTFGSGTRLTVV.

V is TRBV27 and J is TRBJ1-2, with D perhaps TRBD1 (6 bases). The CDR3 is 15 amino acids. V dropped 4 bases and J dropped 5 bases, with 17 bases sitting between them. CDR1 MNHEY and CDR2 SMNVEV come from the germline V gene (reference sequence). CDR3 amino acids: CASSSAGEPGYGYTF. CDR3 DNA: TGTGCCAGCAGTTCCGCAGGGGAACCGGGGTATGGCTACACCTTC.

The chain carries TRBV15 and TRBJ2-3; D unclear. The V end lost 8 bases, the J end lost 2 bases, and 11 bases lay between the germline ends. CDR3 length: 13 residues. Germline lookup yields CDR1 LNHNV and CDR2 YYDKDF (reference sequence). The CDR3 nucleotides are TGTGCCACCTCCCCCGTGGCCACAGATACGCAGTATTTT. Its translation is CATSPVATDTQYF.

V usage is TRBV7-9 and J usage is TRBJ2-7; a weak D match, TRBD2 (5 bases). The CDR3 consists of 13 residues. The V end lost 6 bases, the J end lost 2 bases, and 11 bases lay between the germline ends. From germline, CDR1 is SEHNR and CDR2 FQNEAQ (reference sequence). Written as DNA, the CDR3 is TGTGCCAGCAGTCCCTCGGGGACCTACGAGCAGTACTTC. Translated: CASSPSGTYEQYF.

This clone was counted once. The rearrangement uses TRBV7-9 and TRBJ1-4; 10 bases are a match to TRBD1. The CDR3 spans 18 residues. Trimming took 0 bases from V and 2 from J; bases not matched to a gene: 6. Germline V lookup: CDR1 SEHNR, CDR2 FQNEAQ (reference sequence). This chain's CDR3 is CASSLARQGARTNEKLFF. The CDR3 DNA is TGTGCCAGCAGCTTAGCGAGACAGGGGGCGCGCACTAATGAAAAACTGTTTTTT.

The rearrangement links TRBV10-3 to TRBJ2-7, with D tentatively TRBD2 (6 bases). The germline V and J ends were trimmed by 4 bases and 0 bases, with 16 bases remaining between them. Germline loops: CDR1 ENHRY, CDR2 SYGVKD. This CDR3 has 16 residues. CDR3 amino acids: CAISGGEASVSYEQYF. CDR3 DNA sequence: TGTGCCATCAGTGGAGGTGAGGCTAGCGTCTCCTACGAGCAGTACTTC.